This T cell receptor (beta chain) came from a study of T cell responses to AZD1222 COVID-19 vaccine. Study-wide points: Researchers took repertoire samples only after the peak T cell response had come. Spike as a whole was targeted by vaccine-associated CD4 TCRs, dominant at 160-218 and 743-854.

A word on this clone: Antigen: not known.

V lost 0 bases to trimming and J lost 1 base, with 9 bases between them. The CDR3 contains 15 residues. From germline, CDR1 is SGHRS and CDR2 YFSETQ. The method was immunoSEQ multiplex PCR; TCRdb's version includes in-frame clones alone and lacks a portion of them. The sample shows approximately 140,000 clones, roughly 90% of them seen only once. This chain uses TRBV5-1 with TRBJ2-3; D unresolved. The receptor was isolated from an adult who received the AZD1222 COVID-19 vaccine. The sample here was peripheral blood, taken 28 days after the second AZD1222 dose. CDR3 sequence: CASSLGLGGTDTQYF. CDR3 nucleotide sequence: TGCGCCAGCAGCTTGGGGCTTGGCGGCACAGATACGCAGTATTTT.